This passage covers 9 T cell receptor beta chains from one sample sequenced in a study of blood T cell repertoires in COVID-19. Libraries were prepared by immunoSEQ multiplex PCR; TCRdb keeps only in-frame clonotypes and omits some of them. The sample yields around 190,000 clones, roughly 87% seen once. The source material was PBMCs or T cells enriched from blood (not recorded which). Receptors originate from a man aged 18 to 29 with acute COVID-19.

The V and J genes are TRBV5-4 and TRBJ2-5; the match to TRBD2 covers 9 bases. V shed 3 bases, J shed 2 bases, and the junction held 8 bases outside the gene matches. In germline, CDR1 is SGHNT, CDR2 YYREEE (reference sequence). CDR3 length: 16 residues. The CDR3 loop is CASSSPTSGMQETQYF. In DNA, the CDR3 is TGTGCCAGCAGCTCGCCGACTAGCGGAATGCAAGAGACCCAGTACTTC.

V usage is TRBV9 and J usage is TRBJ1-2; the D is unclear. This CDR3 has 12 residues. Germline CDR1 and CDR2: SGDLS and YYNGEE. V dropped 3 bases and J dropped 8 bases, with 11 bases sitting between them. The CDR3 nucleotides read TGTGCCAGCAGCGCGGAGCCCGAAGGCTACACCTTC. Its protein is CASSAEPEGYTF.

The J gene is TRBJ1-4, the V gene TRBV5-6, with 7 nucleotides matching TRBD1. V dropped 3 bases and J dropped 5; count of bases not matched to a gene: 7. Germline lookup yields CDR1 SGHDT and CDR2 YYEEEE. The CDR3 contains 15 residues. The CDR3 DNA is TGTGCCAGCAGCTCTGACAGGGTCGAGAATGAAAAACTGTTTTTT. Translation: CASSSDRVENEKLFF.

CDR3: CATSDTTGVYNEQYF. The CDR3 DNA reads TGTGCCACCAGTGACACTACAGGGGTTTACAACGAGCAGTACTTC. The rearrangement joins TRBV24-1 to TRBJ2-7; 7 positions match TRBD1. CDR3 length: 15 residues. J gave up 5 bases and V 4 bases, and 10 bases lay outside the gene matches. Germline assignment: CDR1 KGHDR and CDR2 SFDVKD.

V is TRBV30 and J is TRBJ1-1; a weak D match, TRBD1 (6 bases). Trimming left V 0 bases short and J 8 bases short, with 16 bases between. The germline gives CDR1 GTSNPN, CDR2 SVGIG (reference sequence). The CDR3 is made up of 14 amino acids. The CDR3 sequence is CAWSVGGGLTEAFF. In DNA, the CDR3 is TGTGCCTGGAGTGTAGGGGGGGGACTGACCGAAGCTTTCTTT.

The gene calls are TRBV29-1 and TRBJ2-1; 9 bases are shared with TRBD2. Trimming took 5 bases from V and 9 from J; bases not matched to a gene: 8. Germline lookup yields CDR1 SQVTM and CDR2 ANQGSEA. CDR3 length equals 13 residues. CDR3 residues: CSVQVAGAPEQFF. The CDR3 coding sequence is TGCAGCGTTCAGGTAGCGGGAGCTCCTGAGCAGTTCTTC.

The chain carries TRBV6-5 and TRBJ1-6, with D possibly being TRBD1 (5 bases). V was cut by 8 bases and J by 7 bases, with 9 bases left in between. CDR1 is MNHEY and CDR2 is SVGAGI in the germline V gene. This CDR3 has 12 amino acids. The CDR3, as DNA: TGTGCCAGCCCAGGGCAAAATTCACCCCTCCACTTT. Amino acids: CASPGQNSPLHF.

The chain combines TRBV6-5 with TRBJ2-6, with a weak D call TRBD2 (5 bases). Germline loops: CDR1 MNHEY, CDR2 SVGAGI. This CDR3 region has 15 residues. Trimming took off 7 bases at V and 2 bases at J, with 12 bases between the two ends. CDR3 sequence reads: CASTRGSTGANVLTF. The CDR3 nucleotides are TGTGCCAGCACCCGTGGGAGTACTGGGGCCAACGTCCTGACTTTC.

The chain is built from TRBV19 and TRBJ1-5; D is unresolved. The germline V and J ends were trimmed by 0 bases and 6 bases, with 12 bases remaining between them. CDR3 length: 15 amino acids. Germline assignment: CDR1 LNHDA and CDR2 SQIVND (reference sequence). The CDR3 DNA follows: TGTGCCAGTAGTATAGATGAGGGTGCGGGTCAGCCCCAGCATTTT. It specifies CASSIDEGAGQPQHF.